This paragraph reports one T cell receptor beta chain. Trimming removed 6 bases from V and 0 bases from J, with 15 bases in between. Germline loops: CDR1 MDHEN, CDR2 SYDVKM. The CDR3 totals 15 residues. These data originate in a study of shared clonotypes between healthy human individuals. Replicate PCRs were loaded with around 0.3 ug DNA from unsorted PBMC, about 32,000 T cell genomes. With ten immunoSEQ deep assay plates, unsorted PBMC DNA underwent sequencing. TCRdb keeps only in-frame clones here, not all; method: immunoSEQ multiplex PCR. The data contain around 500,000 clones, over 70% of them singletons. Each of the donors was a healthy adult who was HIV-negative and had not had a recent acute infection or vaccination. Caucasian adults residing in Nashville, Tennessee made up all the donors.

This clonotype was sampled from a woman aged 40 to 50 in good health. Some clones in this sample may be carry-over from other donors' samples. J is TRBJ2-7 and V is TRBV28; possibly TRBD1 for D (6 bases). What was sequenced was PBMCs. The CDR3 protein is CASRTDRRGSYEQYF. CDR3 in DNA: TGTGCCAGCAGAACCGACAGGAGAGGCTCCTACGAGCAGTACTTC.